Listed below are T cell receptor beta chains from one sample, sequenced in a study of shared clonotypes between healthy human individuals. Clones were sequenced by immunoSEQ multiplex PCR, and TCRdb holds only the in-frame ones, with some missing. In the table there are about 2 million clones, about 95% of which are singletons. The specimen was naive CD8+ T cells sorted from blood. The origin of the receptors is a man aged 18 to 29 in good health. Both conserved end residues are part of each CDR3. D genes are given only for firm matches. A clone size is listed for some rows: how often the clone was seen (once, few, many), or a class if it is expanded.

TRBV2	NA	TRBJ1-2	TRBD1	CASRDREVWLQAF	TGTGCCAGCAGAGACAGGGAAGTATGGCTACAGGCCTTC
TRBV2	NA	TRBJ1-5	NA	CASSEAIGQYNQPQHF	TGTGCCAGCAGTGAAGCTATTGGACAGTACAATCAGCCCCAGCATTTT
TRBV4-1	NA	TRBJ1-1	NA	CASSQEGPNTEAFF	TGCGCCAGCAGCCAAGAGGGCCCGAACACTGAAGCTTTCTTT
TRBV7-9	NA	TRBJ1-1	TRBD1	CASSEWTGGRPEAFF	TGTGCCAGCAGCGAATGGACAGGGGGCCGGCCTGAAGCTTTCTTT
TRBV29-1	NA	TRBJ2-7	NA	CSVRGGTDYEQYF	TGCAGCGTTAGGGGTGGTACAGACTACGAGCAGTACTTC
TRBV19	NA	TRBJ1-2	NA	CASSMGAGDPTNYGYTF	TGTGCCAGTAGTATGGGGGCAGGGGACCCTACTAACTATGGCTACACCTTC
TRBV6-6	NA	TRBJ2-1	NA	CASLGSNEQFF	TGTGCCAGCCTAGGGAGCAATGAGCAGTTCTTC
TRBV4-1	NA	TRBJ2-1	NA	CASSQRWSVGEQFF	TGCGCCAGCAGCCAGAGGTGGAGTGTTGGTGAGCAGTTCTTC
TRBV5-4	NA	TRBJ2-5	NA	CASSLGGTQYF	TGTGCCAGCAGCCTCGGGGGGACCCAGTACTTC
TRBV30	NA	TRBJ1-2	NA	CAWTYRGGDGYGYTF	TGTGCCTGGACTTATAGGGGAGGGGACGGCTATGGCTACACCTTC
TRBV28	NA	TRBJ2-7	NA	CASSLRTAPYEQYF	TGTGCCAGCAGTTTACGGACAGCTCCCTACGAGCAGTACTTC
TRBV9	NA	TRBJ2-5	TRBD1	CASSVGSIDRGWETQYF	TGTGCCAGCAGCGTAGGTTCGATCGACAGGGGTTGGGAGACCCAGTACTTC
TRBV19	NA	TRBJ2-5	NA	CASSIGYSETQYF	TGTGCCAGTAGTATCGGCTACTCGGAGACCCAGTACTTC
TRBV7-2	NA	TRBJ1-1	TRBD1	CASSWGGQGNTEAFF	TGTGCCAGCAGCTGGGGAGGACAGGGAAACACTGAAGCTTTCTTT
TRBV6-5	NA	TRBJ1-2	NA	CASSYNTGTDGYTF	TGTGCCAGCAGTTACAACACAGGGACCGATGGCTACACCTTC
TRBV7-9	NA	TRBJ2-3	TRBD2	CASNLVELAVTDTQYF	TGTGCCAGCAACTTAGTCGAACTAGCGGTCACAGATACGCAGTATTTT
TRBV6-6	NA	TRBJ2-5	NA	CASSYVGRAETQYF	TGTGCCAGCAGTTACGTGGGCAGGGCGGAGACCCAGTACTTC
TRBV7-2	NA	TRBJ2-7	TRBD1	CASITLTRGQVINEQYF	TGTGCCAGCATCACCCTTACCCGGGGACAGGTGATAAACGAGCAGTACTTC
TRBV28	NA	TRBJ1-6	TRBD1	CASIPVGQWDSPLHF	TGTGCCAGCATCCCGGTGGGACAGTGGGATTCACCCCTCCACTTT
TRBV2	NA	TRBJ1-5	NA	CASSEPYGSNQPQHF	TGTGCCAGCAGTGAACCGTACGGGAGCAATCAGCCCCAGCATTTT
TRBV30	NA	TRBJ2-1	TRBD2	CAWSAGLAQFF	TGTGCCTGGAGTGCGGGACTAGCTCAGTTCTTC
TRBV5-6	NA	TRBJ2-1	NA	CASSLAGYEQFF	TGTGCCAGCAGCTTGGCCGGATATGAGCAGTTCTTC
TRBV27	NA	TRBJ2-2	TRBD2	CASSLQLSGGRNTGELFF	TGTGCCAGCAGTTTACAGCTGAGCGGGGGACGTAACACCGGGGAGCTGTTTTTT
TRBV30	NA	TRBJ2-3	NA	CAWSPRDMPADTQYF	TGTGCCTGGAGTCCTCGGGACATGCCTGCAGATACGCAGTATTTT
TRBV4-1	NA	TRBJ2-5	NA	CASSQDLGPLHVETQYF	TGCGCCAGCAGCCAAGACTTGGGTCCCCTTCATGTAGAGACCCAGTACTTC
TRBV11-2	NA	TRBJ1-1	NA	CASSLGDRNTEAFF	TGTGCCAGCAGCTTAGGAGACAGGAACACTGAAGCTTTCTTT
TRBV28	NA	TRBJ1-6	TRBD1	CASSLTGEAYNSPLHF	TGTGCCAGCAGTTTAACAGGGGAGGCCTATAATTCACCCCTCCACTTT
TRBV28	once	TRBJ1-1	NA	CASSDPTGNTEAFF	TGTGCCAGCAGCGACCCCACCGGGAACACTGAAGCTTTCTTT
TRBV6-5	NA	TRBJ1-1	NA	CASSYSQNTEAFF	TGTGCCAGCAGTTACTCCCAAAACACTGAAGCTTTCTTT
TRBV30	NA	TRBJ2-7	NA	CAWGTYEQYF	TGTGCCTGGGGCACCTACGAGCAGTACTTC
TRBV5-1	NA	TRBJ2-3	NA	CASSLEGGAGDTQYF	TGCGCCAGCAGCTTGGAGGGGGGAGCGGGAGATACGCAGTATTTT
TRBV14	NA	TRBJ2-7	NA	CASSQSTGSYEQYF	TGTGCCAGCAGCCAGTCTACAGGTTCCTACGAGCAGTACTTC
TRBV10-3	NA	TRBJ1-1	NA	CAISEFATGTEAFF	TGTGCCATCAGTGAGTTTGCAACCGGCACTGAAGCTTTCTTT
TRBV6-1	NA	TRBJ1-2	NA	CASSDRGEAYPNYGYTF	TGTGCCAGCAGTGATCGGGGGGAAGCCTACCCTAACTATGGCTACACCTTC
TRBV4-1	NA	TRBJ2-5	NA	CASSPLQGNEETQYF	TGCGCCAGCAGCCCCCTACAGGGAAATGAGGAGACCCAGTACTTC
TRBV20-1	NA	TRBJ2-4	NA	CSARGDIQYF	TGCAGTGCTAGAGGGGACATTCAGTACTTC
TRBV19	NA	TRBJ1-6	NA	CASSPMGAGRSPLHF	TGTGCCAGTAGTCCGATGGGGGCAGGCAGATCACCCCTCCACTTT
TRBV27	NA	TRBJ2-7	NA	CASSPGLNYEQYF	TGTGCCAGCAGTCCGGGGCTCAACTACGAGCAGTACTTC
TRBV18	NA	TRBJ2-1	TRBD1	CASSPSAGGRVNEQFF	TGTGCCAGCTCACCATCGGCAGGGGGCAGAGTAAATGAGCAGTTCTTC
TRBV7-9	NA	TRBJ2-3	NA	CASSFLGGPYSTDTQYF	TGTGCCAGCAGCTTTTTGGGGGGCCCTTATAGCACAGATACGCAGTATTTT
TRBV14	once	TRBJ1-2	NA	CASSHGTVLPYTF	TGTGCCAGCAGCCACGGTACAGTGCTCCCCTACACCTTC
TRBV5-4	NA	TRBJ2-3	NA	CASSVPGTTTDTQYF	TGTGCCAGCAGCGTGCCCGGGACAACCACAGATACGCAGTATTTT
TRBV7-3	NA	TRBJ2-5	TRBD1	CASSAQGAIETQYF	TGTGCCAGCAGCGCACAGGGGGCTATAGAGACCCAGTACTTC
TRBV4-1	NA	TRBJ2-7	NA	CASSQEAGTYEQYF	TGCGCCAGCAGCCAAGAGGCGGGCACCTACGAGCAGTACTTC
TRBV2	NA	TRBJ2-7	TRBD1	CASIPGQARGGTSEQYF	TGTGCCAGCATTCCGGGACAGGCCCGGGGCGGGACCTCCGAGCAGTACTTC
TRBV19	NA	TRBJ1-2	NA	CASTPGGNNYGYTF	TGTGCCAGTACCCCCGGGGGTAATAACTATGGCTACACCTTC
TRBV4-1	NA	TRBJ2-7	TRBD2	CASSQPGGDSYEQYF	TGCGCCAGCAGCCAACCGGGGGGAGACTCCTACGAGCAGTACTTC
TRBV6-5	NA	TRBJ2-7	TRBD2	CASSPTTGTSAEQYF	TGTGCCAGCAGCCCCACGACCGGGACTAGCGCCGAGCAGTACTTC